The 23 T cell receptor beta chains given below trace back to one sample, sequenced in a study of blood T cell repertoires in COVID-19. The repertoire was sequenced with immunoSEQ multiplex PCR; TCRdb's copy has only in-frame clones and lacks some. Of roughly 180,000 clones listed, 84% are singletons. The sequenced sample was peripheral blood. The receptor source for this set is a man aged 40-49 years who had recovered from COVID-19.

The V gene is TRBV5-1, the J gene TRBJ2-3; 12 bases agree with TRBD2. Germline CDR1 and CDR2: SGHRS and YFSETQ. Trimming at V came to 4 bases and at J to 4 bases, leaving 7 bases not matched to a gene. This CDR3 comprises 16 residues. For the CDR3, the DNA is TGCGCCAGCAGCCCCCGGACTAGCGGGATCGCAGATACGCAGTATTTT. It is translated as CASSPRTSGIADTQYF.

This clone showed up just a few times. CDR3 protein: CAWSRTGQPNTEAFF. The CDR3 bases are TGTGCCTGGAGTCGGACAGGCCAGCCGAACACTGAAGCTTTCTTT. V gene TRBV30 combines with J gene TRBJ1-1; TRBD1 matches 7 bases. CDR3 length: 15 amino acids. Losses at the gene ends were 2 bases for V and 1 base for J; bases not matched to a gene: 7. Germline loops: CDR1 GTSNPN, CDR2 SVGIG (reference sequence).

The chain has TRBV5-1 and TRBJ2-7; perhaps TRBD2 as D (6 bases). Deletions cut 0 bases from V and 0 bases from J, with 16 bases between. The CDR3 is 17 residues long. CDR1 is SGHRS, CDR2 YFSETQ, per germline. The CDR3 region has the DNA TGCGCCAGCAGCTTGGGAGACTCGACGGGGGACTCCTACGAGCAGTACTTC. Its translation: CASSLGDSTGDSYEQYF.

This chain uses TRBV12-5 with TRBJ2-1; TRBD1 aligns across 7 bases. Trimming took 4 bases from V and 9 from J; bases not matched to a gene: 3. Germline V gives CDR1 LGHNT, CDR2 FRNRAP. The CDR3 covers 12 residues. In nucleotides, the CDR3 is TGTGCTAGTGGTTCAGGGGACAGTGAGCAGTTCTTC. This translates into CASGSGDSEQFF.

DNA for the CDR3: TGCGCCAGCAGCTTGGCGGGAGAGGAGCAGTACTTC. Translated, it gives CASSLAGEEQYF. V usage is TRBV5-1 and J usage is TRBJ2-7; weak D call: TRBD2 (6 bases). V was cut by 0 bases and J by 7 bases, with 8 bases left in between. Germline V gives CDR1 SGHRS, CDR2 YFSETQ. The CDR3 runs 12 residues. The whole variable domain, remainder taken from reference TRBV5-1 and TRBJ2-7, is KAGVTQTPRYLIKTRGQQVTLSCSPISGHRSVSWYQQTPGQGLQFLFEYFSETQRNKGNFPGRFSGRQFSNSRSEMNVSTLELGDSALYLCASSLAGEEQYFGPGTRLTVT.

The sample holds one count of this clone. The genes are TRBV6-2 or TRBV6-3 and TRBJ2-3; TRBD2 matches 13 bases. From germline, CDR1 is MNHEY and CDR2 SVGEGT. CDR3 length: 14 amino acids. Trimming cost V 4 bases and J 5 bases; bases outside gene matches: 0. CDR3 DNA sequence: TGTGCCAGCAGTTGGACTAGCGGGAGAGATACGCAGTATTTT. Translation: CASSWTSGRDTQYF.

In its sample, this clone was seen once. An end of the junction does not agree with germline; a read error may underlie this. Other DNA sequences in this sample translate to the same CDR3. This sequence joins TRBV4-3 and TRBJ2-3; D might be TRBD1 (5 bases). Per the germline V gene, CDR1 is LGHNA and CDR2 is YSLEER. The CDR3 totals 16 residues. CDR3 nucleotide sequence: TGCGCCAGCAGCCAAGATTTGGGCAGGGCAACAGATACGCAATATTTT. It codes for CASSQDLGRATDTQYF.

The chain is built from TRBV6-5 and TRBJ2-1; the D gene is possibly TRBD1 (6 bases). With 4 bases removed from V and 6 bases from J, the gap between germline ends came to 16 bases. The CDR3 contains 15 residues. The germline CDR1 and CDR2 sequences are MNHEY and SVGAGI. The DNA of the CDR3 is TGTGCCAGCAGTTCTCGCAGGGGCGGGCCCAATGAGCAGTTCTTC. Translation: CASSSRRGGPNEQFF.

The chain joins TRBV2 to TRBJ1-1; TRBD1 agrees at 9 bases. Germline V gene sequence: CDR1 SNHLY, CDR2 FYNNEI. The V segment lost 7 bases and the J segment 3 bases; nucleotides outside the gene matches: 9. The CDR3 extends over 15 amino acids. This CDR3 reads CASTLQGAGHTEAFF. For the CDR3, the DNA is TGTGCCAGCACCCTACAGGGGGCGGGGCACACTGAAGCTTTCTTT.

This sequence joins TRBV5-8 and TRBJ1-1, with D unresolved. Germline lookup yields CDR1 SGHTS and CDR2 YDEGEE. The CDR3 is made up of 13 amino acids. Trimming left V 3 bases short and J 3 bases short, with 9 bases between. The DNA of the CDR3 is TGTGCCAGCAGCTCGTTCCGGGACACTGAAGCTTTCTTT. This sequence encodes CASSSFRDTEAFF.

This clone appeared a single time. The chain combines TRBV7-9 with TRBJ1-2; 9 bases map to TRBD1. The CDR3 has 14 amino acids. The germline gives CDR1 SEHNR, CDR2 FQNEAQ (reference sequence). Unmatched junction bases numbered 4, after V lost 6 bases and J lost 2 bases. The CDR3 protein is CASRTGTGNYGYTF. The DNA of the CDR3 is TGTGCCAGCAGAACCGGGACAGGGAACTATGGCTACACCTTC.

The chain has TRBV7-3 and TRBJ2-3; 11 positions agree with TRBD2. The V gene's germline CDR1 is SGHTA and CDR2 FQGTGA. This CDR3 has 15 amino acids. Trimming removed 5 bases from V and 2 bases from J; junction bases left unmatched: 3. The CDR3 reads CASSPSGGITDTQYF. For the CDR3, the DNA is TGTGCCAGCAGCCCTAGCGGGGGGATCACAGATACGCAGTATTTT. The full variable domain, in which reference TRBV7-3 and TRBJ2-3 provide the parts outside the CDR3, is GAGVSQTPSNKVTEKGKYVELRCDPISGHTALYWYRQSLGQGPEFLIYFQGTGAADDSGLPNDRFFAVRPEGSVSTLKIQRTERGDSAVYLCASSPSGGITDTQYFGPGTRLTVL.

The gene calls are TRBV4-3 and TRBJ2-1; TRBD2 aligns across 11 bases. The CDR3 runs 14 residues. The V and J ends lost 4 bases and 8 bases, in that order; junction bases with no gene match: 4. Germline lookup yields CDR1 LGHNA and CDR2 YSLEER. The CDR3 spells CASSRGLAADEQFF. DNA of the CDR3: TGCGCCAGCAGCCGGGGACTAGCGGCGGATGAGCAGTTCTTC.

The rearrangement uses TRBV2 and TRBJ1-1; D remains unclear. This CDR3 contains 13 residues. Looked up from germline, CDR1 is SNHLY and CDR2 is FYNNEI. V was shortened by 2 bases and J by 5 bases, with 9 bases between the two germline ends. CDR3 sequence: CASSERVDTEAFF. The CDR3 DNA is TGTGCCAGCAGTGAACGGGTGGATACTGAAGCTTTCTTT.

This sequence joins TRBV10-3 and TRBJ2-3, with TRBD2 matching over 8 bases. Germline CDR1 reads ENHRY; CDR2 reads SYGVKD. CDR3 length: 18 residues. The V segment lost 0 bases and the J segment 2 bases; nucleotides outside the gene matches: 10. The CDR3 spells CAISESGLAGPLTDTQYF. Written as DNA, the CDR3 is TGTGCCATCAGTGAGTCGGGGCTAGCGGGTCCTCTCACAGATACGCAGTATTTT.

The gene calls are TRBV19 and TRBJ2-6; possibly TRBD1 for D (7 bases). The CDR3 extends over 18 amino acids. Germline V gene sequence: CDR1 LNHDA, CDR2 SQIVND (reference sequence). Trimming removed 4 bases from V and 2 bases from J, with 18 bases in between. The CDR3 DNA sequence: TGTGCCAGTAGTAGGAGGGGGCAGGGAAGCACTGGGGCCAACGTCCTGACTTTC. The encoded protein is CASSRRGQGSTGANVLTF.

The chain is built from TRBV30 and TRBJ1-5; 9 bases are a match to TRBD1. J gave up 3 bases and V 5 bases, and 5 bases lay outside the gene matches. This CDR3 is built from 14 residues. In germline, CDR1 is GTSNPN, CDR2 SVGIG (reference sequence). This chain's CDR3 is CAWAGTGINQPQHF. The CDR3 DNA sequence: TGTGCCTGGGCCGGGACAGGGATCAATCAGCCCCAGCATTTT.

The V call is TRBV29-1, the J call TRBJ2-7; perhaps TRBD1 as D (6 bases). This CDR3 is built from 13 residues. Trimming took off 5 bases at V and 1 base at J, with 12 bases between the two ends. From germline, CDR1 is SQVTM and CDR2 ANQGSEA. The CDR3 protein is CSVIATGSYEQYF. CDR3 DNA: TGCAGCGTTATAGCCACAGGGTCCTACGAGCAGTACTTC.

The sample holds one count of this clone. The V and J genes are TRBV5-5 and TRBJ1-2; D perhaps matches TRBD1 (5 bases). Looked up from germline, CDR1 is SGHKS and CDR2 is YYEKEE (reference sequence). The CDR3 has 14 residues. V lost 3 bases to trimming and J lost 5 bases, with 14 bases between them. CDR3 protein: CASSYRQIGYGYTF. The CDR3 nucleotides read TGTGCCAGCAGCTACCGACAGATAGGTTATGGCTACACCTTC.

The CDR3 sequence: CATRGTGAYEQYF. CDR3 sequence (DNA): TGTGCCACCAGAGGGACAGGAGCCTACGAGCAGTACTTC. The chain recombines TRBV6-5 with TRBJ2-7, with TRBD1 matching over 8 bases. The V gene end was trimmed by 10 bases and the J gene end by 2 bases; junction bases not matched to a gene: 7. The germline V gene encodes CDR1 MNHEY and CDR2 SVGAGI. The CDR3 totals 13 residues.

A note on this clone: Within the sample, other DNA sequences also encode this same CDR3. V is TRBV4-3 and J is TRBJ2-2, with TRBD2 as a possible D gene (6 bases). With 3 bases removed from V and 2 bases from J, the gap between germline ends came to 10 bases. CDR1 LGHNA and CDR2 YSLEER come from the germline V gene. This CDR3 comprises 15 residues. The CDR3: CASSQEGRNTGELFF. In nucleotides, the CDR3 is TGCGCCAGCAGCCAGGAGGGGCGTAACACCGGGGAGCTGTTTTTT.

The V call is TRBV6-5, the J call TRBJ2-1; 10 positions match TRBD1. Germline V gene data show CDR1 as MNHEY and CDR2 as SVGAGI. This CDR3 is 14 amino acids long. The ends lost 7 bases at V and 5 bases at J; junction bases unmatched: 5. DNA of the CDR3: TGTGCCAGCAAGGGGACAGGGGCCGACAATGAGCAGTTCTTC. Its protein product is CASKGTGADNEQFF.

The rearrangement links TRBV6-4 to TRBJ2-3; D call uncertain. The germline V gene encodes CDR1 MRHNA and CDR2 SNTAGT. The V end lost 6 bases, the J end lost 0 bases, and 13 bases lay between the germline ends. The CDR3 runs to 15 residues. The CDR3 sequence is CASSLTSTSTDTQYF. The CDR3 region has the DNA TGTGCCAGCAGCTTGACTTCCACTAGCACAGATACGCAGTATTTT.